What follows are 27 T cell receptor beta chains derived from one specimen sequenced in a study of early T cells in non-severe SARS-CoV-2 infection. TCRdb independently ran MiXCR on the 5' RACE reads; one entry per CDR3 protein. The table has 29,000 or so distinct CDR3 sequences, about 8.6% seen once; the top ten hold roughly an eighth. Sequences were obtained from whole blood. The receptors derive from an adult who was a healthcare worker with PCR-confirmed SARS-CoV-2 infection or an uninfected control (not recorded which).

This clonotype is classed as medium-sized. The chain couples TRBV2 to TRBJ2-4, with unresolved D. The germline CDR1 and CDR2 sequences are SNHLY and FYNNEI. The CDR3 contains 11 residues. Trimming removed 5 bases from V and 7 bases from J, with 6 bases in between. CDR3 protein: CASSYTNIQYF. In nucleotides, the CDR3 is TGTGCCAGCAGTTATACGAACATTCAGTACTTC.

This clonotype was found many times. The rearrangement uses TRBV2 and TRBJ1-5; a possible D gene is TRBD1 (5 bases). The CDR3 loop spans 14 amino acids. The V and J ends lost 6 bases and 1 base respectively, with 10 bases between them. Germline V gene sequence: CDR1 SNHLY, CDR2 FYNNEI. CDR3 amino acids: CASRGPESNQPQHF. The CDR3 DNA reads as TGTGCCAGCAGGGGGCCGGAGAGCAATCAGCCCCAGCATTTT.

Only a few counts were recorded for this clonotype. The CDR3 loop is CATSRDYHGYTF. The CDR3, as DNA: TGTGCCACCAGCAGAGATTACCATGGCTACACCTTC. The V call is TRBV15, the J call TRBJ1-2, with no clear D. The CDR3 runs 12 residues. Germline CDR1 reads LNHNV; CDR2 reads YYDKDF (reference sequence). V lost 0 bases and J lost 6, with 5 bases in between.

The CDR3 nucleotides are TGCGCCAGCAGCTTGACAGGGGGCGGCTATGGCTACACCTTC. It codes for CASSLTGGGYGYTF. The rearrangement joins TRBV4-3 to TRBJ1-2, with 10 bases aligning to TRBD1. With V trimmed by 5 bases and J by 4 bases, 4 bases remained unmatched. Germline V CDR1 and CDR2: LGHNA, YSLEER. This CDR3 has 14 residues.

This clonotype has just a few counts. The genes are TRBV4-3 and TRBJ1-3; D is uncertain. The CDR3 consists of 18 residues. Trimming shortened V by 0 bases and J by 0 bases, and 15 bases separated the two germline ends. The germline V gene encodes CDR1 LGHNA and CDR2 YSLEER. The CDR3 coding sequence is TGCGCCAGCAGCCAAGATCGGCTAGGGCCAAACTCTGGAAACACCATATATTTT. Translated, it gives CASSQDRLGPNSGNTIYF.

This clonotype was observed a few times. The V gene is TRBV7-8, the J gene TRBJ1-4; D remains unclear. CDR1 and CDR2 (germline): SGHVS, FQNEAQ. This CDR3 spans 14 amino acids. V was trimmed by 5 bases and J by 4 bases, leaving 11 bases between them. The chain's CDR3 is CASSPIFNNEKLFF. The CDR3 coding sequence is TGTGCCAGCAGCCCAATTTTCAATAATGAAAAACTGTTTTTT.

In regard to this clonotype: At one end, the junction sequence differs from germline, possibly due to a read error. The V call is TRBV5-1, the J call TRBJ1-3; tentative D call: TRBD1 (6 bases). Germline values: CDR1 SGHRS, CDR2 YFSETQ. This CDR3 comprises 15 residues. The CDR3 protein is CASSRSGERGYTIYF. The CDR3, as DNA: TGCGCCAGCAGTCGTTCAGGGGAACGTGGATACACCATATATTTT. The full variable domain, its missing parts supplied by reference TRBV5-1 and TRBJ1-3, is KAGVTQTPRYLIKTRGQQVTLSCSPISGHRSVSWYQQTPGQGLQFLFEYFSETQRNKGNFPGRFSGRQFSNSRSEMNVSTLELGDSALYLCASSRSGERGYTIYFGEGSWLTVV.

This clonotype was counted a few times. CDR3 in amino acids: CASSSATDQPQHF. The CDR3 coding sequence is TGTGCCAGCAGCTCGGCGACGGATCAGCCCCAGCATTTT. The V call is TRBV7-6, the J call TRBJ1-5; D gene unclear. CDR3 length: 13 residues. Looked up from germline, CDR1 is SGHVS and CDR2 is FNYEAQ. Trimming took 4 bases from V and 5 from J, leaving 9 bases between them.

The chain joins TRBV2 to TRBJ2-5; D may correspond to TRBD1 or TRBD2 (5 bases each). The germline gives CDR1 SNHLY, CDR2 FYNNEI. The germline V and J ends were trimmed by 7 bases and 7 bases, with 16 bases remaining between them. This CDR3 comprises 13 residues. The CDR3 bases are TGTGCCAGCAAAAGGGGCCTCAGCGGGACCCAGTACTTC. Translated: CASKRGLSGTQYF.

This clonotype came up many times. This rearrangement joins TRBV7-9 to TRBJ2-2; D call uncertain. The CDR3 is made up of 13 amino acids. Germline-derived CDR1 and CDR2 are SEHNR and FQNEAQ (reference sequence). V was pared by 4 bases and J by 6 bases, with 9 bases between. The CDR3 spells CASSSRVPGELFF. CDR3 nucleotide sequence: TGTGCCAGCAGCTCAAGGGTCCCCGGGGAGCTGTTTTTT.

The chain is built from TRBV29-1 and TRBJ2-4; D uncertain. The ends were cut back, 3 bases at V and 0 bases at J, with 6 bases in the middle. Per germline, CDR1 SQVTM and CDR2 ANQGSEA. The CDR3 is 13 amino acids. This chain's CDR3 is CSVDPIAKNIQYF. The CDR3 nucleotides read TGCAGCGTTGACCCAATAGCCAAAAACATTCAGTACTTC.

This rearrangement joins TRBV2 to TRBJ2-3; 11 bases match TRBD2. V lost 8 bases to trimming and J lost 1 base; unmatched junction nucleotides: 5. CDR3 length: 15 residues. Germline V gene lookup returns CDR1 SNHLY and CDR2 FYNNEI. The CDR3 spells CASQVAGGRTDTQYF. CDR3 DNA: TGTGCCAGCCAAGTAGCGGGGGGGCGCACAGATACGCAGTATTTT.

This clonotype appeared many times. The CDR3 region has the DNA TGTGCCAGCAGCCCCGAGCCCCGGCTAAGAGGCACCGGGGAGCTGTTTTTT. This gives the protein CASSPEPRLRGTGELFF. The gene calls are TRBV7-2 and TRBJ2-2; D unclear. The V gene's germline CDR1 is SGHTA and CDR2 FQGNSA. The CDR3 has 17 amino acids. With 5 bases removed from V and 4 bases from J, the gap between germline ends came to 20 bases.

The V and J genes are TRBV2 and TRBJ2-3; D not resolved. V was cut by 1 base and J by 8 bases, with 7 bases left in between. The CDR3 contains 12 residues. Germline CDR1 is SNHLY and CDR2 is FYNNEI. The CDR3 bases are TGTGCCAGCAGTGAAGGCTGGGGTACGCAGTATTTT. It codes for CASSEGWGTQYF. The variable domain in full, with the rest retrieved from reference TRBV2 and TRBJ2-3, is EPEVTQTPSHQVTQMGQEVILRCVPISNHLYFYWYRQILGQKVEFLVSFYNNEISEKSEIFDDQFSVERPDGSNFTLKIRSTKLEDSAMYFCASSEGWGTQYFGPGTRLTVL.

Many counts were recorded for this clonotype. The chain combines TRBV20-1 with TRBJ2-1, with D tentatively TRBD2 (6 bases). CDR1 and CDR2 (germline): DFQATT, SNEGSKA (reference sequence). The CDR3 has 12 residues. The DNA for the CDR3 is TGCAGCGGAGGGCAGGGATACAATGAGCAGTTCTTC. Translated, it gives CSGGQGYNEQFF.

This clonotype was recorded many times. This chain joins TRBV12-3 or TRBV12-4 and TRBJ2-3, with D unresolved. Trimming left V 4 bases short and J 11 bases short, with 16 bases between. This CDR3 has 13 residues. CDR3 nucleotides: TGTGCCAGCAGTTACGGCCGATTTGAGAAGCAGTATTTT. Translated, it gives CASSYGRFEKQYF.

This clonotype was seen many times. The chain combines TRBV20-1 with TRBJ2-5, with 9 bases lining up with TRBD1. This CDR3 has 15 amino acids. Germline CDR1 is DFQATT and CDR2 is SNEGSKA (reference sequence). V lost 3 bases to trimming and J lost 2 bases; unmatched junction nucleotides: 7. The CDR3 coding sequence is TGCAGTGCTAGGGGTAGGACAGGGGTGCAAGAGACCCAGTACTTC. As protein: CSARGRTGVQETQYF.

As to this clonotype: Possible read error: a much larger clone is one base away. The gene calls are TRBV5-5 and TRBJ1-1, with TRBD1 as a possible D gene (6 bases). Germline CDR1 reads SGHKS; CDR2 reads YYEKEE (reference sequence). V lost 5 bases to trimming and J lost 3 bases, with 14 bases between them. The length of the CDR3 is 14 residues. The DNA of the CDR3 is TGTGCCAGCAGATCCAGGGGAACGGACACTGAAGCTTTCTTT. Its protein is CASRSRGTDTEAFF.

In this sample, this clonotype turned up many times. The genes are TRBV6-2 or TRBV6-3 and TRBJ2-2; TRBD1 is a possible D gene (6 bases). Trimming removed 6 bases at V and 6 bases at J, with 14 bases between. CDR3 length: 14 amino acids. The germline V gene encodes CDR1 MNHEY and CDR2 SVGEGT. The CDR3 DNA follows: TGTGCCAGCAGCCTAAACAGGGCCGCCGGGGAGCTGTTTTTT. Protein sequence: CASSLNRAAGELFF.

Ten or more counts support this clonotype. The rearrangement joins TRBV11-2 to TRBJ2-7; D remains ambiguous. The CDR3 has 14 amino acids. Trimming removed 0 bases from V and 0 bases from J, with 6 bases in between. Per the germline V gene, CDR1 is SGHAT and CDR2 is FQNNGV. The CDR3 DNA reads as TGTGCCAGCAGCTTAGATCACAGCTCCTACGAGCAGTACTTC. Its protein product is CASSLDHSSYEQYF.

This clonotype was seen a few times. The CDR3 protein is CASSLYVFANSPLHF. As DNA, the CDR3 is TGCGCCAGCAGCTTGTACGTTTTTGCGAATTCACCCCTCCACTTT. The chain combines TRBV5-1 with TRBJ1-6; no clear D gene. From germline, CDR1 is SGHRS and CDR2 YFSETQ. The CDR3 length is 15 residues. V shed 1 base and J shed 7 bases, with 12 bases lying between them. Variable domain in full (rest from reference TRBV5-1 and TRBJ1-6): KAGVTQTPRYLIKTRGQQVTLSCSPISGHRSVSWYQQTPGQGLQFLFEYFSETQRNKGNFPGRFSGRQFSNSRSEMNVSTLELGDSALYLCASSLYVFANSPLHFGNGTRLTVT.

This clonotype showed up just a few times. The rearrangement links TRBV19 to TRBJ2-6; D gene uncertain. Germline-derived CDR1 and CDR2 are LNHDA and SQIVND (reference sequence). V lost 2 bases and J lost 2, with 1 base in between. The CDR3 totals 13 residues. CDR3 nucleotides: TGTGCCAGTAGTATAACTGGGGCCAACGTCCTGACTTTC. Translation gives CASSITGANVLTF.

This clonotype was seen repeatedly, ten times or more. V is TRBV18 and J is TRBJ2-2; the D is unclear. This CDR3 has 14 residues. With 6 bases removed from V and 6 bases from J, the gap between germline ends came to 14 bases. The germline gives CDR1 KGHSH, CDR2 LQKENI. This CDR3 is CASSPERSAGELFF. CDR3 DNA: TGTGCCAGCTCCCCCGAGAGATCCGCCGGGGAGCTGTTTTTT.

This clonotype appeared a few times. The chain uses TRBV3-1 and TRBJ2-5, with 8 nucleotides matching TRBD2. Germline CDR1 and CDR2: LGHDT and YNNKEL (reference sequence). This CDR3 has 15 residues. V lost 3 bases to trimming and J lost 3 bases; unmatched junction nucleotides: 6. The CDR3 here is CASSQGAGEEETQYF. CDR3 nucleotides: TGTGCCAGCAGCCAGGGAGCGGGGGAAGAAGAGACCCAGTACTTC.

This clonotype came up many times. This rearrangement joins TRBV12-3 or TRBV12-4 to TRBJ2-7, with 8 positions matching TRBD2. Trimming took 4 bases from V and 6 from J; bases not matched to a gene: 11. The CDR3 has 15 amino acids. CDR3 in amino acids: CASSSTSEAVGEQYF. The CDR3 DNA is TGTGCCAGCAGTTCGACTAGCGAGGCTGTGGGCGAGCAGTACTTC.

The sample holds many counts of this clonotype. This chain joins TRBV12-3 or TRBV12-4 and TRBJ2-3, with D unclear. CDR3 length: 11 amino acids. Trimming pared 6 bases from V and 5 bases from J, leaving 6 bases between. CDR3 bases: TGTGCCAGCAGGCTAGGAGATACGCAGTATTTT. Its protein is CASRLGDTQYF.

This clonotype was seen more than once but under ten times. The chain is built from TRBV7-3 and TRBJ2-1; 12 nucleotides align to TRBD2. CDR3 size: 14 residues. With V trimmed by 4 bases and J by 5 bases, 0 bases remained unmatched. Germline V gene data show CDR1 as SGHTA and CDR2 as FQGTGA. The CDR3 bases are TGTGCCAGCAGCTCTAGCGGGGGGGACAATGAGCAGTTCTTC. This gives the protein CASSSSGGDNEQFF.